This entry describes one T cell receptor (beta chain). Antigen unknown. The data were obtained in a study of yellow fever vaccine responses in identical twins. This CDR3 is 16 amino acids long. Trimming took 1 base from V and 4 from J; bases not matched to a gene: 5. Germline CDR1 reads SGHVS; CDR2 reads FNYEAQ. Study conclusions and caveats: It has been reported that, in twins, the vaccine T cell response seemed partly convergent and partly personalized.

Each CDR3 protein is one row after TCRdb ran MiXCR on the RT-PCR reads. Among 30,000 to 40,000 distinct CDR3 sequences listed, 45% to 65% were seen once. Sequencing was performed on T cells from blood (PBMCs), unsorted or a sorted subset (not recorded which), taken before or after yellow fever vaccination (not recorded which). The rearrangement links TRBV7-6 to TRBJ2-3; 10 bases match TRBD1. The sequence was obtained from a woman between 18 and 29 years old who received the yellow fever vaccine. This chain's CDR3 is CASSLVGDRGADTQYF. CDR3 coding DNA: TGTGCCAGCAGCTTAGTCGGGGACAGGGGTGCAGATACGCAGTATTTT.